This T cell receptor beta chain came from a study of T cells in localized non-small cell lung cancer. The CDR3 contains 14 residues. Germline lookup yields CDR1 MGHRA and CDR2 YSYEKL. J gave up 1 base and V 5 bases, and 3 bases lay outside the gene matches. Remarks on this clone: Antigen specificity is unknown.

Method: immunoSEQ multiplex PCR; TCRdb's copy keeps in-frame clones and lacks some. The sample holds approximately 3,100 clones, roughly 49% seen once. Findings and limits, study-wide: Longer survival (overall) was linked to higher T cell density in blood. Analysis by sequencing included only one tumor region, so heterogeneity remains possible. The highest T cell clonality was in uninvolved adjacent lung, above tumor. A median of about 60 of the top 100 tumor clones appeared in adjacent lung, which was paired and uninvolved.

The specimen comprised lymph node tissue, sampled before any cancer treatment. The TCR sequence derives from a woman aged 18-50 years with stage I lung adenocarcinoma. The rearrangement links TRBV4-1 to TRBJ2-3; 7 nucleotides match TRBD1. The CDR3 DNA reads TGCGCCAGCAGCGTTGGGACAGGCACAGATACGCAGTATTTT. Translation: CASSVGTGTDTQYF.